The T cell receptor (beta chain) described here comes from a study of T cells expressing NK-cell markers. The CDR3 runs to 16 residues. Germline loops: CDR1 MGHRA, CDR2 YSYEKL. TCR beta libraries carry UMIs added by 5'RACE template switching. TCRdb reworked the 5' RACE reads into one entry per CDR3 protein, no DNA. The sample totals about 150,000 distinct CDR3 sequences; its top ten clones hold around a third. Sequencing was done on a sample of blood T cells: a sorted CD56 or NKG2C T cell subset, CD4+ or CD8+ T cells, or bulk PBMC T cells (not recorded which). The origin of this receptor is a woman in her fifties or sixties in good health. The chain is built from TRBV4-1 and TRBJ1-6; TCRdb proposes TRBD1, but this gene call is untestable without DNA. CDR3 amino acids: CASSQEGGGGNSPLHF.